Below, 5 T cell receptor beta chains from the same sample are listed, as sequenced in a study of blood T cells in healthy people across ages. Primers used in a second PCR of about 7 to 11 cycles were a sample-barcoded 5' primer and a J-beta primer mix. A single record per CDR3 protein comes from TCRdb applying MiXCR to the 5' RACE reads. This sample has fewer than 900,000 distinct CDR3 sequences, with about 36% found just once. Sample: blood. The receptors derive from a man aged 18 to 30 in good health.

A remark on this clonotype: This may stem from a read error, because a much larger clone lies one nucleotide away. The chain carries TRBV12-3 or TRBV12-4 and TRBJ2-7; D may be TRBD1 (5 bases). The CDR3 runs to 14 residues. The CDR3: CASSSRGFTYGQYF. In DNA, the CDR3 is TGTGCCAGCAGTTCTAGGGGCTTCACCTACGGGCAGTACTTC.

The rearrangement joins TRBV4-3 to TRBJ2-1, with 8 bases identical to TRBD1. TRBJ2-7 explains the end of the DNA better; the J call may be wrong. Germline CDR1 and CDR2: LGHNA and YSLEER. The CDR3 totals 14 residues. The CDR3 here is CASSQAGGYNEQYF. DNA of the CDR3: TGCGCCAGCAGCCAAGCAGGGGGCTACAATGAGCAGTACTTC.

This clonotype was counted between two and nine times. A much larger clonotype is one base distant, so this may be a read error. This CDR3 reads CASRSPSTDTQYF. The CDR3 bases are TGTGCCAGCAGATCCCCTAGCACAGATACGCAGTATTTT. The J gene is TRBJ2-3, the V gene TRBV3-1; no firm D call. Trimming shortened V by 6 bases and J by 0 bases, and 7 bases separated the two germline ends. Germline values: CDR1 LGHDT, CDR2 YNNKEL (reference sequence). The CDR3 extends over 13 amino acids.

There are a few counts of this clonotype. CDR3 residues: CASSFDSPVSYNEQFF. The CDR3 region has the DNA TGTGCCAGCAGCTTCGACAGCCCCGTGTCCTACAATGAGCAGTTCTTC. J is TRBJ2-1 and V is TRBV7-9; D perhaps matches TRBD1 (5 bases). V was cut by 3 bases and J by 1 base, with 13 bases left in between. CDR1 and CDR2 from the germline V gene are SEHNR and FQNEAQ (reference sequence). This CDR3 has 16 residues.

This clonotype occurred a few times. The genes are TRBV7-2 and TRBJ2-3; D is undetermined. Looked up from germline, CDR1 is SGHTA and CDR2 is FQGNSA. V was shortened by 1 base and J by 4 bases, with 12 bases between the two germline ends. The CDR3 runs 15 residues. The CDR3 nucleotides read TGTGCCAGCAGCTTAGATGCACTTAGGGCAGATACGCAGTATTTT. As protein: CASSLDALRADTQYF. Based on the CDR3 plus reference TRBV7-2 and TRBJ2-3, the full variable domain is GAGVSQSPSNKVTEKGKDVELRCDPISGHTALYWYRQSLGQGLEFLIYFQGNSAPDKSGLPSDRFSAERTGGSVSTLTIQRTQQEDSAVYLCASSLDALRADTQYFGPGTRLTVL.